The rows below give T cell receptor beta chains drawn from one sample of a study of T cell changes during pregnancy in multiple sclerosis. Some clones are missing from TCRdb's copy, which holds only in-frame ones; the method was immunoSEQ multiplex PCR. The repertoire holds fewer than 40,000 clones, roughly nine tenths seen once, with more than 0.45% in the top ten. The source material was CD4+ T cells from peripheral blood mononuclear cells, sampled in the first trimester of pregnancy. The receptor source for this set is a female donor in good health, enrolled as a control in a pregnancy study. Both conserved end residues are part of each CDR3. Clone size appears in some rows only: once, few, many, or a class for an expanded clone.

j_call v_call clone_size cdr3_aa
TRBJ2-7 TRBV19 NA CASSIHRRGPLYEQYF
TRBJ2-5 TRBV7-2 NA CASSPYPPETQYF
TRBJ1-2 TRBV11-3 NA CASSLTGSYWDGYTF
TRBJ1-1 TRBV7-9 NA CASSLGDRGNTEAFF
TRBJ1-1 TRBV30 NA CAWTQGYEAFF
TRBJ2-2 TRBV29-1 NA CSVQAGTGSSTGELFF
TRBJ1-1 TRBV7-2 NA CASSSREGRGTEAFF
TRBJ2-3 TRBV9 once CASSVGGGRPTTDTQYF
TRBJ1-2 TRBV6-5 NA CASRSTGTNYGYTF
TRBJ2-5 TRBV5-6 NA CASSLTRAGAQYF
TRBJ1-2 TRBV4-2 medium-sized CASSQDQTNYGYTF
TRBJ2-3 TRBV9 NA CASSVVGGGAFGTDTQYF
TRBJ2-5 TRBV7-2 once CASSPPGLAGGLETQYF
TRBJ1-1 TRBV7-3 NA CASRQNAGGSTEAFF